The rows below give T cell receptor beta chains drawn from one sample of a study of human T cells and chemical hapten exposure. MiXCR, run by TCRdb on the RACE reads, gives a single entry per CDR3 protein. Of about 140,000 distinct CDR3 sequences in the sample, 12% were seen once. The input for sequencing was whole blood, taken in connection with sensitization to the hapten diphenylcyclopropenone (DPC). These receptors came from a woman aged 45-65 years with alopecia areata. Some clones in this sample may be carry-over from other donors' samples. The CDR3 runs from the conserved cysteine through the conserved F or W. D genes are given only for firm matches.

j_gene | d_gene | v_gene | CDR3aa
TRBJ1-1 | TRBD1 | TRBV24-1 | CAKGPPTGSSKNTEAFF
TRBJ1-6 | . | TRBV27 | CASRTGGVNSPLHF
TRBJ1-2 | . | TRBV24-1 | CATSAAREGGYGYTF
TRBJ2-1 | TRBD2 | TRBV7-8 | CASSSVSGEFYNEQFF
TRBJ2-5 | . | TRBV19 | CASSIGSVQETQYF
TRBJ2-7 | . | TRBV20-1 | CSARTARSYEQYF
TRBJ2-3 | . | TRBV5-1 | CASSPGASPSTDTQYF
TRBJ1-2 | TRBD1 | TRBV27 | CASSFGQDGYGYTF
TRBJ2-1 | . | TRBV19 | CASSIDRFFRGSTWGDEQFF
TRBJ2-7 | TRBD2 | TRBV6-2/TRBV6-3 | CASSPAAGGYEQYF
TRBJ2-7 | . | TRBV5-5 | CASSFRWEYEQYF
TRBJ2-1 | . | TRBV9 | CASSVDPPGLTRDEQFF
TRBJ2-1 | TRBD2 | TRBV4-2 | CASSLTSGQGNEQFF
TRBJ2-2 | TRBD2 | TRBV11-2 | CASSRSSTSDTGELFF
TRBJ2-3 | . | TRBV21-1 | CASSNSGLAGDTQYF
TRBJ1-2 | TRBD1 | TRBV20-1 | CSARGDRDGYGYTF
TRBJ2-5 | . | TRBV20-1 | CSAAGPDGETQYF
TRBJ2-1 | TRBD2 | TRBV29-1 | CSVEGGSGSSYNEQFF
TRBJ2-7 | . | TRBV5-6 | CASTERGYSYEQYF
TRBJ1-4 | . | TRBV12-3/TRBV12-4 | CASSWGAAEKLFF
TRBJ1-6 | . | TRBV12-3/TRBV12-4 | CASSSRAGANSPLHF
TRBJ1-2 | . | TRBV6-5 | CASSQWDGNYGYTF
TRBJ2-3 | . | TRBV2 | CASSVGEKWPDTQYF
TRBJ2-3 | TRBD2 | TRBV20-1 | CSASESSGSSDTQYF
TRBJ2-1 | TRBD2 | TRBV2 | CASMRGAGNEQFF
TRBJ2-7 | TRBD1 | TRBV6-1 | CAGKRTGISYEQYF
TRBJ2-7 | TRBD2 | TRBV6-1 | CASSEALRASGAYEQYF
TRBJ2-4 | TRBD2 | TRBV28 | CASSPGTKEHIQYF
TRBJ2-7 | . | TRBV21-1 | CASSKKRGRGSYEQYF
TRBJ2-2 | . | TRBV5-1 | CASSLIGANTGELFF
TRBJ2-7 | TRBD1 | TRBV5-1 | CASSPDREYYEQYF
TRBJ1-5 | . | TRBV7-8 | CASSLASGSWNQPQHF
TRBJ2-7 | . | TRBV19 | CASSMGDNSYEQYF
TRBJ1-6 | . | TRBV12-3/TRBV12-4 | CASSSGESLHF
TRBJ2-2 | . | TRBV3-1 | CASTPPGVDTGELFF
TRBJ2-1 | . | TRBV12-3/TRBV12-4 | CASSLKEHRGEQFF
TRBJ1-1 | . | TRBV7-9 | CASSPPEGLNTEAFF
TRBJ2-2 | TRBD2 | TRBV20-1 | CSAQGGAGNTGELFF
TRBJ2-3 | TRBD2 | TRBV9 | CASSPRTSGSSGADTQYF
TRBJ1-1 | TRBD1 | TRBV3-1 | CASSITTGRSFF
TRBJ2-1 | TRBD2 | TRBV29-1 | CSVELAGYNEQFF
TRBJ1-6 | TRBD1 | TRBV28 | CASSFAGGYNSPLHF
TRBJ2-5 | . | TRBV15 | CATSFRHLQETQYF
TRBJ2-3 | TRBD2 | TRBV9 | CASSAPKAGGADTQYF
TRBJ2-4 | . | TRBV20-1 | CSAGDKAKNIQYF
TRBJ2-5 | . | TRBV9 | CASTPSFGRVGGQETQYF
TRBJ2-1 | TRBD2 | TRBV5-1 | CASSRDYSSYNEQFF
TRBJ2-3 | TRBD2 | TRBV11-2 | CASSLDVASGRRDTQYF
TRBJ2-7 | . | TRBV9 | CASSGLMHEQYF
TRBJ2-1 | TRBD2 | TRBV4-1 | CASSQERRGRSNNEQFF
TRBJ1-6 | . | TRBV7-2 | CASTLDSVRSSPLHF
TRBJ2-2 | . | TRBV5-1 | CASSVTVTGELFF
TRBJ2-2 | TRBD1 | TRBV25-1 | CASSTRQGWDTGELFF